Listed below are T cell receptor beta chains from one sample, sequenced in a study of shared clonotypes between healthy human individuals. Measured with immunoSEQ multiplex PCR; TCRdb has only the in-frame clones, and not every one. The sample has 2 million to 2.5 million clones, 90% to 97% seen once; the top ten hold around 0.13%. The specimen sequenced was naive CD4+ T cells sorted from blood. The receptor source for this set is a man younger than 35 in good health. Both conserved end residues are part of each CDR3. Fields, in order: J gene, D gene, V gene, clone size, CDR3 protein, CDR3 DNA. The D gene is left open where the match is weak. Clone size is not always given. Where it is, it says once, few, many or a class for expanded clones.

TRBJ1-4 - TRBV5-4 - CASSREAGNEKLFF TGTGCCAGCAGCAGGGAGGCGGGTAATGAAAAACTGTTTTTT
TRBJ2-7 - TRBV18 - CASSPQGSYEQYF TGTGCCAGCTCACCCCAGGGGTCCTACGAGCAGTACTTC
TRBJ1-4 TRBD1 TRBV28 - CTSRVGTGGWEKLFF TGTACCAGCAGGGTCGGGACAGGGGGATGGGAAAAACTGTTTTTT
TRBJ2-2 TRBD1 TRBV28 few CASTGTGGFGELFF TGTGCCAGCACCGGGACAGGGGGTTTCGGGGAGCTGTTTTTT
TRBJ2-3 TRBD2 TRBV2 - CASRVRSGSTDTQYF TGTGCCAGCAGGGTTCGTAGCGGGAGCACAGATACGCAGTATTTT
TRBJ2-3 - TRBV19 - CASSINDLETDTQYF TGTGCCAGTAGTATAAACGATCTAGAAACAGATACGCAGTATTTT
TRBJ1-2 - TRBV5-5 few CASSFATAGYGYTF TGTGCCAGCAGCTTTGCCACAGCAGGCTATGGCTACACCTTC
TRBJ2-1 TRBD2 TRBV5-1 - CASSFSVAGWEQFF TGCGCCAGCAGCTTTTCAGTAGCGGGATGGGAGCAGTTCTTC
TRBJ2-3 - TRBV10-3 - CATEGEGSTDTQYF TGTGCCACCGAGGGGGAGGGGAGCACAGATACGCAGTATTTT
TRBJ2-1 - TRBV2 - CASSSGVSSYNEQFF TGTGCCAGCAGTTCAGGGGTGAGCTCCTACAATGAGCAGTTCTTC
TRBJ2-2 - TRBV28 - CASSTKTGELFF TGTGCCAGCAGTACTAAAACCGGGGAGCTGTTTTTT
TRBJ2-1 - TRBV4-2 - CASSQDWVGTYNEQFF TGTGCCAGCAGCCAAGATTGGGTGGGGACCTACAATGAGCAGTTCTTC
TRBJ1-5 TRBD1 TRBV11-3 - CASSFRSPGQDEGNQPQHF TGTGCCAGCAGCTTCCGCTCGCCTGGACAGGACGAGGGCAATCAGCCCCAGCATTTT
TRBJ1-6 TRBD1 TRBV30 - CAWSETGRGSPLHF TGTGCCTGGAGTGAGACAGGGCGGGGTTCACCCCTCCACTTT
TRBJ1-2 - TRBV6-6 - CASSFEGGDYGYTF TGTGCCAGCAGTTTTGAAGGAGGCGACTATGGCTACACCTTC
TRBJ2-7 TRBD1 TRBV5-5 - CASSPRGSYEQYF TGTGCCAGCAGCCCCAGGGGGTCCTACGAGCAGTACTTC
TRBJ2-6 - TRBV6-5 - CASTKGAGANVLTF TGTGCCAGCACCAAAGGGGCTGGGGCCAACGTCCTGACTTTC
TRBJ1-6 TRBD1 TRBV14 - CASSQQGADVNSPLHF TGTGCCAGCAGCCAACAGGGGGCGGATGTAAATTCACCCCTCCACTTT
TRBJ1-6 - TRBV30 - CACHRSSYNSPLHF TGTGCCTGCCACCGGAGCTCCTATAATTCACCCCTCCACTTT
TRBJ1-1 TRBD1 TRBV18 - CASSARDRGHTEAFF TGTGCCAGCTCAGCAAGGGACAGGGGCCACACTGAAGCTTTCTTT
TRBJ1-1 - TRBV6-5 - CASTRGDTEAFF TGTGCCAGCACCCGAGGGGACACTGAAGCTTTCTTT
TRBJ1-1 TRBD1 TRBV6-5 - CASSRTGDNTEAFF TGTGCCAGCAGTCGGACAGGGGATAACACTGAAGCTTTCTTT
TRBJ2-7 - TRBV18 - CASSPLMGQVEQYF TGTGCCAGCTCACCACTAATGGGTCAGGTCGAGCAGTACTTC
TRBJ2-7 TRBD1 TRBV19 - CASSSRTGGGDYEQYF TGTGCCAGTAGTTCCCGGACAGGGGGCGGGGACTACGAGCAGTACTTC
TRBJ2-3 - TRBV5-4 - CASSLASGGTDTQYF TGTGCCAGCAGCTTGGCTTCCGGAGGCACAGATACGCAGTATTTT
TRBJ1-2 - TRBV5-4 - CASSFGQGIDGYTF TGTGCCAGCAGCTTTGGGCAGGGGATCGACGGCTACACCTTC
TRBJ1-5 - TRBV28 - CASSSGSNQPQHF TGTGCCAGCAGTTCCGGTAGCAATCAGCCCCAGCATTTT
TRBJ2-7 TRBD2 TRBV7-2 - CASSFGTSGEGYF TGTGCCAGCAGCTTCGGGACTAGCGGGGAGGGTTACTTC
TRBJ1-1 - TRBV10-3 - CAISQGRADTEAFF TGTGCCATCAGTCAGGGAAGGGCGGACACTGAAGCTTTCTTT
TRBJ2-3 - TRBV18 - CASSPLAGTDTQYF TGTGCCAGCTCACCACTCGCGGGCACAGATACGCAGTATTTT
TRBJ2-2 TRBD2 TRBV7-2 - CASSPSGKNTGELFF TGTGCCAGCAGCCCTAGCGGGAAGAACACCGGGGAGCTGTTTTTT
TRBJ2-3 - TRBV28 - CASSLMVISTDTQYF TGTGCCAGCAGTTTAATGGTAATCTCCACAGATACGCAGTATTTT
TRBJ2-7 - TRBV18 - CASSSRPSSPYEQYF TGTGCCAGCTCAAGCAGGCCAAGTTCTCCTTACGAGCAGTACTTC
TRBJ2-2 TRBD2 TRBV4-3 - CASSPRTSGSPIILNTGELFF TGCGCCAGCAGCCCTCGGACTAGCGGGAGCCCAATCATTCTTAACACCGGGGAGCTGTTTTTT
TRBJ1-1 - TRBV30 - CAWSGGGRATEAFF TGTGCCTGGAGTGGGGGTGGCAGGGCCACTGAAGCTTTCTTT
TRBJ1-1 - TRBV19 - CASMGRQAAAGTEAFF TGTGCCAGTATGGGAAGACAAGCTGCGGCGGGCACTGAAGCTTTCTTT
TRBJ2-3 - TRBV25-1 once CASSEPGPFTDTQYF TGTGCCAGCAGTGAGCCGGGGCCCTTCACAGATACGCAGTATTTT
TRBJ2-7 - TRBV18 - CASSTGDYEQYF TGTGCCAGCTCGACCGGGGACTACGAGCAGTACTTC
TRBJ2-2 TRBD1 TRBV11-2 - CASSLTVTGVTGELFF TGTGCCAGCAGCTTAACAGTGACAGGGGTTACCGGGGAGCTGTTTTTT
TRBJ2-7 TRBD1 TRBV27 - CASSRDRDRGPRSYEQYF TGTGCCAGCTCGCGCGACCGGGACAGGGGACCAAGATCCTACGAGCAGTACTTC
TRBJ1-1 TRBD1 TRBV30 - CAWGQGSLWAFF TGTGCCTGGGGACAGGGCTCCCTTTGGGCTTTCTTT
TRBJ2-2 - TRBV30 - CAWSVQAAELFF TGTGCCTGGAGTGTACAAGCAGCGGAGCTGTTTTTT
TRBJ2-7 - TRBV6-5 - CASSYGVGVSYYEQYF TGTGCCAGCAGTTACGGAGTGGGGGTCTCCTACTACGAGCAGTACTTC
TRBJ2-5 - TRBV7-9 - CASSPGGGEETQYF TGTGCCAGCAGCCCAGGTGGAGGGGAAGAGACCCAGTACTTC
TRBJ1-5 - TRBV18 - CASSPERGNAQPQHF TGTGCCAGCTCACCAGAAAGGGGGAACGCTCAGCCCCAGCATTTT
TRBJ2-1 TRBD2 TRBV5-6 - CASSHTLAGATRGEQFF TGTGCCAGCAGCCACACCCTAGCGGGAGCGACGCGGGGTGAGCAGTTCTTC
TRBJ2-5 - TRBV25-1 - CASSWGNRGGGETQYF TGTGCCAGCAGTTGGGGAAACAGGGGAGGGGGAGAGACCCAGTACTTC
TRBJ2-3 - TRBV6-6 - CASTSRTDTQYF TGTGCCAGCACCTCCAGGACAGATACGCAGTATTTT
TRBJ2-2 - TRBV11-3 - CASSGTRDTGELFF TGTGCCAGCAGCGGGACCCGGGACACCGGGGAGCTGTTTTTT
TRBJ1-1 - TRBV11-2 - CASSSFRVSRFGNTEAFF TGTGCCAGCAGTTCATTCCGGGTCTCGAGATTTGGGAACACTGAAGCTTTCTTT
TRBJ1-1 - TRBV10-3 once CAISGNTEAFF TGTGCCATCAGTGGCAATACTGAAGCTTTCTTT
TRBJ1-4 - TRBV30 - CAWSVLRQTSNYATNEKLFF TGTGCCTGGAGTGTCCTCCGACAGACCAGCAACTATGCAACTAATGAAAAACTGTTTTTT
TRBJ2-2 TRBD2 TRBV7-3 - CASSPSGNTGELFF TGTGCCAGCAGCCCTAGCGGGAACACCGGGGAGCTGTTTTTT